This entry lists 11 T cell receptor beta chains sequenced from one sample in a study of vaccination and CD4 T cells after COVID-19 (dated by TCRdb to 2021 to 2024). Libraries were made using PCR. TCRdb records Illumina iSeq 100 as the sequencer. DNA from cultured CD4+ T cells underwent TCR sequencing with the Oncomine TCR Beta short-read assay at the Johns Hopkins FTIC core. The public reads were reprocessed in TCRdb via fastp at Q25 and MiXCR, keeping in-frame beta chains. Every distinct CDR3 protein forms one entry, paired with its most common genes and DNA. The sample includes 13,000 to 15,000 distinct CDR3 sequences, with approximately 45% observed a single time. Roughly 18% of the sample belongs to the ten largest clones. Read against the paper, the sample's treatment or condition label means: approximately nine-day PBMC culture with coronavirus spike peptide pools or control peptides (ViraFEST assay).

No antigen has been identified for these receptors. Sequencing used cultured CD4+ T cells from blood. The receptors here all came from a human donor with COVID-19.

The gene calls are TRBV20-1 and TRBJ2-5; the D call may be TRBD1 or TRBD2 (5 bases each). Germline V gives CDR1 DFQATT, CDR2 SNEGSKA (reference sequence). The CDR3 extends over 14 amino acids. Trimming stripped 2 bases from V and 2 bases from J, with 12 bases between. CDR3 in DNA: TGCAGTGCTAGACCTGGGACCAATCAAGAGACCCAGTACTTC. It yields the protein CSARPGTNQETQYF.

This chain connects TRBV5-1 to TRBJ1-6; tentative D call: TRBD1 (5 bases). Trimming stripped 0 bases from V and 8 bases from J, with 15 bases between. CDR3 length: 16 residues. Germline CDR1 SGHRS, CDR2 YFSETQ. CDR3 in amino acids: CASSLAGTRVDSPLHF. CDR3 in DNA: TGCGCCAGCAGCTTGGCAGGGACCAGGGTTGATTCACCCCTCCACTTT.

The chain joins TRBV18 to TRBJ1-5; no definite D call. Germline V gene data show CDR1 as KGHSH and CDR2 as LQKENI. The germline V and J ends were trimmed by 3 bases and 1 base, with 16 bases remaining between them. The CDR3 has 17 amino acids. CDR3 in amino acids: CASSPFGPTLSNQPQHF. The CDR3 DNA follows: TGTGCCAGCTCACCTTTTGGGCCCACTCTCAGCAATCAGCCCCAGCATTTT.

The chain has TRBV11-3 and TRBJ2-2, with 8 bases lining up with TRBD1. With 5 bases clipped from V and 6 bases from J, the junction kept 8 bases outside the gene matches. Germline assignment: CDR1 SGHNT and CDR2 YENEEA. The CDR3 is 15 residues long. The CDR3 nucleotides are TGTGCCAGCAGCCCCCGCAGGGGGCAGGCCGGGGAGCTGTTTTTT. It yields the protein CASSPRRGQAGELFF.

Only a few counts were recorded for this clonotype. V gene TRBV7-2 combines with J gene TRBJ2-1; D uncertain. V was shortened by 6 bases and J by 7 bases, with 10 bases between the two germline ends. Germline CDR1 reads SGHTA; CDR2 reads FQGNSA. The CDR3 has 12 residues. In nucleotides, the CDR3 is TGTGCCAGCAGAGATCCGGCAAATGAGCAGTTCTTC. Protein product: CASRDPANEQFF.

This sequence joins TRBV6-5 and TRBJ1-1; the D is unclear. The CDR3 totals 13 residues. Germline V lookup: CDR1 MNHEY, CDR2 SVGAGI. V was trimmed by 0 bases and J by 4 bases, leaving 6 bases between them. The CDR3 nucleotides read TGTGCCAGCAGTTACTCAGGGAGCACTGAAGCTTTCTTT. This translates into CASSYSGSTEAFF.

This clonotype was counted only a few times. V usage is TRBV6-5 and J usage is TRBJ2-5, with D maybe TRBD2 (5 bases). This CDR3 has 13 amino acids. Trimming stripped 2 bases from V and 3 bases from J, with 7 bases between. Germline loops: CDR1 MNHEY, CDR2 SVGAGI. CDR3 nucleotide sequence: TGTGCCAGCAGTTACGGGGAGAAAGAGACCCAGTACTTC. Translating it yields CASSYGEKETQYF.

The CDR3 nucleotides read TGTGCCAGCAAAATGGGGCGGATTGGTTATGAGCAGTTCTTC. It yields the protein CASKMGRIGYEQFF. The genes are TRBV11-3 and TRBJ2-1; TRBD1 might be the D (5 bases). Germline CDR1 reads SGHNT; CDR2 reads YENEEA. CDR3 length equals 14 residues. V shed 7 bases and J shed 8 bases, with 18 bases lying between them.

This clonotype occurred a few times. The genes are TRBV7-9 and TRBJ1-3, with D possibly matching TRBD1 (5 bases). Trimming left V 2 bases short and J 0 bases short, with 5 bases between. Germline V gives CDR1 SEHNR, CDR2 FQNEAQ (reference sequence). The CDR3 spans 14 residues. The CDR3 region has the DNA TGTGCCAGCAGCTTAAGGGGCTCTGGAAACACCATATATTTT. Residues: CASSLRGSGNTIYF.

The genes are TRBV7-9 and TRBJ1-1, with TRBD1 matching over 7 bases. The J segment lost 1 base and the V segment lost 5 bases, leaving 7 bases of the junction unmatched. CDR3 size: 15 residues. Germline-derived CDR1 and CDR2 are SEHNR and FQNEAQ (reference sequence). This chain's CDR3 is CASSLETGPNTEAFF. CDR3 nucleotide sequence: TGTGCCAGCAGCCTGGAGACAGGGCCGAACACTGAAGCTTTCTTT.

This clonotype has a handful of counts. The V and J genes are TRBV6-1 and TRBJ1-5, with a weak D call TRBD1 (5 bases). The CDR3 length is 14 residues. Trimming removed 1 base from V and 9 bases from J, with 13 bases in between. CDR1 MNHNS and CDR2 SASEGT come from the germline V gene. The CDR3 protein is CASSEDWEGPPQHF. DNA for the CDR3: TGTGCCAGCAGTGAAGATTGGGAGGGGCCGCCCCAGCATTTT.